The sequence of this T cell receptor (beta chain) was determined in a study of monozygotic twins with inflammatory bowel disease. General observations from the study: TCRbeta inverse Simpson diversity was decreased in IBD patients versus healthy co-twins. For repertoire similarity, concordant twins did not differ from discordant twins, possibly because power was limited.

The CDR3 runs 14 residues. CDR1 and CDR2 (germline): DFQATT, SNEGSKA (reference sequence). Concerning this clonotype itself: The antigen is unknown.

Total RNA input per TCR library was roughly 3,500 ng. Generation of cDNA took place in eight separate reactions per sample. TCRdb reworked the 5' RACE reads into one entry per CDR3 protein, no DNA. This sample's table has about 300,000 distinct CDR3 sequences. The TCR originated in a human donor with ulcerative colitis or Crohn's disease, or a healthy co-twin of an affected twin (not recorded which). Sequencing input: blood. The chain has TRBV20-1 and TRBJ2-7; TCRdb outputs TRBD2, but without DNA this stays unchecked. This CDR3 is CSAQEGGRAWEQYF.